The 29 T cell receptor beta chains reported below all come from one sample, sequenced in a study of spatial heterogeneity in lung cancer. The study's findings and limits: Mutation counts in tumors were tracked by counts of expanded intratumoral alpha and beta TCRs.

The antigens for these receptors are not known. TCRdb re-called the 5' RACE reads with MiXCR, one entry per CDR3 protein. Here the sample spans 8,500 to 10,000 distinct CDR3 sequences, 2.9% being singletons. Time point denoted: sample taken at primary tumor resection. The starting material was lung tumor tissue, obtained at surgery. These receptors all stem from a male donor with early-stage non-small cell lung cancer.

In this sample, this clonotype turned up many times. The chain employs TRBV5-5 and TRBJ1-5; the D gene is possibly TRBD1 (6 bases). Trimming took off 1 base at V and 4 bases at J, with 12 bases between the two ends. The CDR3 length is 15 residues. Germline CDR1 SGHKS, CDR2 YYEKEE (reference sequence). In DNA form, the CDR3 reads TGTGCCAGCAGCTTGTGGGGGGCTGGAAATCAGCCCCAGCATTTT. This sequence encodes CASSLWGAGNQPQHF.

This clonotype was recorded at least ten times. This rearrangement joins TRBV25-1 to TRBJ1-6; 12 bases map to TRBD1. Germline V gives CDR1 MGHDK, CDR2 SYGVNS. This CDR3 comprises 15 residues. Unmatched junction bases numbered 0, after V lost 2 bases and J lost 7 bases. CDR3 sequence reads: CASSEGTGGNSPLHF. The CDR3 DNA is TGTGCCAGCAGTGAAGGGACAGGGGGCAATTCACCCCTCCACTTT.

This clonotype was counted ten times or more. The rearrangement joins TRBV29-1 to TRBJ2-1, with 10 bases fitting TRBD2. The CDR3 spans 14 residues. Germline CDR1 is SQVTM and CDR2 is ANQGSEA. With 4 bases clipped from V and 10 bases from J, the junction kept 10 bases outside the gene matches. CDR3 residues: CSVVTLAGAQEQFF. As DNA, the CDR3 is TGCAGCGTTGTGACCCTAGCGGGGGCACAGGAGCAGTTCTTC.

This clonotype was counted ten times or more. The chain is built from TRBV29-1 and TRBJ2-2; 7 bases map to TRBD1. The germline CDR1 and CDR2 sequences are SQVTM and ANQGSEA. CDR3 size: 13 residues. The ends lost 6 bases at V and 5 bases at J; junction bases unmatched: 6. As DNA, the CDR3 is TGCAGCGTCGGACAGGTCGGAACCGGGGAGCTGTTTTTT. It codes for CSVGQVGTGELFF.

The chain uses TRBV28 and TRBJ1-1; TRBD1 aligns across 8 bases. Per the germline V gene, CDR1 is MDHEN and CDR2 is SYDVKM. V trimming: 5 bases; J trimming: 5 bases; junction bases outside the gene matches: 7. The CDR3 length is 14 residues. CDR3 sequence reads: CASSLRGRWTEAFF. The CDR3 nucleotides are TGTGCCAGCAGTCTCAGGGGGCGATGGACTGAAGCTTTCTTT.

This clonotype occurred many times. The chain joins TRBV19 to TRBJ2-7, with 8 nucleotides matching TRBD1. V lost 4 bases, J lost 3 bases, and 2 bases stayed unmatched. The CDR3 sequence is 13 residues long. Germline V CDR1 and CDR2: LNHDA, SQIVND (reference sequence). The CDR3, as DNA: TGTGCCAGTAGTAGGACAGGGCTCTACGAGCAGTACTTC. Translating gives CASSRTGLYEQYF.

This clonotype is labeled medium-sized. This rearrangement joins TRBV7-8 to TRBJ1-1; possibly TRBD1 for D (5 bases). The CDR3 has 12 residues. The germline V gene encodes CDR1 SGHVS and CDR2 FQNEAQ. The V and J ends lost 7 bases and 5 bases respectively, with 11 bases between them. CDR3 coding DNA: TGTGCCAGCAAGGGAGAGGGGACTGAAGCTTTCTTT. It translates to CASKGEGTEAFF. The variable domain in full, completed from reference TRBV7-8 and TRBJ1-1, reads GAGVSQSPRYKVAKRGQDVALRCDPISGHVSLFWYQQALGQGPEFLTYFQNEAQLDKSGLPSDRFFAERPEGSVSTLKIQRTQQEDSAVYLCASKGEGTEAFFGQGTRLTVV.

This clonotype has ten or more counts. The genes are TRBV5-1 and TRBJ1-1; 7 bases match TRBD1. V shed 2 bases, J shed 5 bases, and the junction held 6 bases outside the gene matches. CDR3 length equals 14 residues. Germline CDR1 SGHRS, CDR2 YFSETQ. CDR3 bases: TGCGCCAGCAGCTTATACAGGGGAGGTACTGAAGCTTTCTTT. Its translation is CASSLYRGGTEAFF.

The gene calls are TRBV19 and TRBJ2-5; D not certain. The CDR3 spans 13 residues. V was clipped by 7 bases and J by 7 bases, with 16 bases between them. CDR1 is LNHDA and CDR2 is SQIVND in the germline V gene (reference sequence). CDR3 in DNA: TGTGCCAGTAACAACGGCGCTTGGGGGACCCAGTACTTC. Its protein product is CASNNGAWGTQYF.

By sample fraction, this clonotype is medium-sized. This chain joins TRBV20-1 and TRBJ2-2; the D is unclear. The CDR3 sequence is 12 residues long. V was trimmed by 0 bases and J by 8 bases, leaving 7 bases between them. Germline V gene data show CDR1 as DFQATT and CDR2 as SNEGSKA (reference sequence). CDR3: CSARDTAGELFF. CDR3 nucleotide sequence: TGCAGTGCTAGAGATACGGCTGGGGAGCTGTTTTTT.

In its sample, this clonotype is medium-sized. This chain uses TRBV10-2 with TRBJ2-7; D unresolved. Germline CDR1 is WSHSY and CDR2 is SAAADI. CDR3 length: 22 residues. Trimming took off 6 bases at V and 1 base at J, with 37 bases between the two ends. CDR3 in amino acids: CASSTLTWSRARQRLISYEQYF. The CDR3 nucleotides read TGCGCCAGCAGCACCCTAACATGGTCAAGGGCGCGTCAGCGCTTAATATCCTACGAGCAGTACTTC.

This clonotype was picked up many times. The rearrangement uses TRBV4-3 and TRBJ1-1; 10 bases agree with TRBD1. V shed 1 base, J shed 5 bases, and the junction held 7 bases outside the gene matches. CDR3 length: 16 residues. Per the germline V gene, CDR1 is LGHNA and CDR2 is YSLEER. The CDR3, as DNA: TGCGCCAGCAGCCAAGTACAAGGACAGGGGGGAACTGAAGCTTTCTTT. Encoded protein: CASSQVQGQGGTEAFF.

The V and J genes are TRBV5-2 and TRBJ1-2; the DNA was not used to check the table's D call, TRBD1. TRBV5-2 is flagged as a pseudogene. CDR3 size: 15 residues. The DNA for the CDR3 is TGTGCCAGCAACACTTGGACAGGAACTAACTATGGCTACACCTTC. Its protein is CASNTWTGTNYGYTF.

This clonotype was picked up many times. The rearrangement links TRBV23-1 to TRBJ1-5, with D perhaps TRBD1 (5 bases). TRBV23-1 is known as an ORF, though its function is uncertain. The CDR3 loop spans 16 amino acids. Trimming pared 7 bases from V and 1 base from J, leaving 17 bases between. CDR3 nucleotides: TGCGCCAGCAAAACGACACAGTCAGGGAGCAATCAGCCCCAGCATTTT. Its protein is CASKTTQSGSNQPQHF.

By share, this clonotype counts as medium-sized. V gene TRBV29-1 combines with J gene TRBJ1-4; 7 bases agree with TRBD1. The CDR3 loop spans 13 amino acids. Germline V gene lookup returns CDR1 SQVTM and CDR2 ANQGSEA. After removal of 6 bases from V and 2 bases from J, the junction contained 3 bases not matched to a gene. CDR3 sequence (DNA): TGCAGCGTAGAACAGGGGACTAATGAAAAACTGTTTTTT. Its protein is CSVEQGTNEKLFF.

This clonotype was counted ten times or more. J is TRBJ1-5 and V is TRBV5-1; 7 nucleotides align to TRBD1. The CDR3 contains 16 residues. Germline V CDR1 and CDR2: SGHRS, YFSETQ. J gave up 9 bases and V 3 bases, and 15 bases lay outside the gene matches. The CDR3 loop is CASSSRKDRPTWPQHF. The CDR3 DNA reads as TGCGCCAGCAGCTCCAGAAAGGACAGGCCGACCTGGCCCCAGCATTTT.

This clonotype was counted many times. The V and J genes are TRBV6-1 and TRBJ2-3; 10 nucleotides line up with TRBD2. Germline-derived CDR1 and CDR2 are MNHNS and SASEGT. J gave up 0 bases and V 2 bases, and 8 bases lay outside the gene matches. The CDR3 loop spans 18 amino acids. CDR3 residues: CASSERAGGRTSTDTQYF. The CDR3 region has the DNA TGTGCCAGCAGTGAACGAGCGGGGGGGAGAACTAGCACAGATACGCAGTATTTT.

This clonotype was seen at least ten times. The chain links TRBV23-1 to TRBJ2-7, with 7 bases fitting TRBD1. TRBV23-1 is assigned to the ORF class and has an uncertain function. This CDR3 spans 13 amino acids. The J segment lost 1 base and the V segment lost 7 bases, leaving 4 bases of the junction unmatched. This CDR3 is CASKDRRSYEQYF. CDR3 nucleotide sequence: TGCGCCAGCAAGGACAGGAGGTCCTACGAGCAGTACTTC.

This clonotype has a count of ten or more. V and J are TRBV4-2 and TRBJ1-3, with D possibly matching TRBD1 (5 bases). The CDR3 is made up of 15 amino acids. Trimming left V 1 base short and J 2 bases short, with 9 bases between. Germline V gene lookup returns CDR1 LGHNA and CDR2 YNFKEQ. CDR3 sequence reads: CASSQGGGTGNTIYF. The CDR3 coding sequence is TGTGCCAGCAGCCAAGGGGGGGGAACTGGAAACACCATATATTTT.

This clonotype has a count of ten or more. This chain links TRBV27 with TRBJ2-2, with TRBD2 matching 11 bases. CDR3 length: 16 amino acids. J gave up 7 bases and V 3 bases, and 7 bases lay outside the gene matches. Germline CDR1 and CDR2: MNHEY and SMNVEV (reference sequence). CDR3 sequence: CASSFLTSGAGGELFF. The CDR3 bases are TGTGCCAGCAGTTTCCTGACTAGCGGGGCGGGCGGGGAGCTGTTTTTT.

The chain joins TRBV28 to TRBJ1-2, with D possibly TRBD1 on 5 matching bases. This CDR3 region has 15 residues. The germline V gene encodes CDR1 MDHEN and CDR2 SYDVKM. V lost 5 bases and J 5 bases, leaving 18 bases between the germline ends. The CDR3 is CASSIQLRGGYGYTF. For the CDR3, the DNA is TGTGCCAGCAGTATCCAACTTAGGGGAGGTTATGGCTACACCTTC.

Relative to its sample, this clonotype is medium-sized. This chain connects TRBV11-2 to TRBJ2-7; perhaps TRBD2 as D (5 bases). CDR3 length: 15 amino acids. Between the trimmed V and J ends, which lost 5 bases and 4 bases, there was a span of 18 bases. Germline V lookup: CDR1 SGHAT, CDR2 FQNNGV. CDR3 protein: CASSPTDRGGYEQYF. The CDR3, as DNA: TGTGCCAGCAGCCCCACAGACCGGGGTGGGTACGAGCAGTACTTC.

There are many counts of this clonotype. The V call is TRBV6-6, the J call TRBJ2-4, with 12 bases that match TRBD1. In germline, CDR1 is MNHNY, CDR2 SVGAGI (reference sequence). V lost 4 bases and J lost 5; bases outside the gene matches: 6. This CDR3 contains 16 residues. The CDR3 sequence is CASSFGTGGAENIQYF. The CDR3 DNA reads TGTGCCAGCAGTTTCGGGACAGGGGGCGCCGAAAACATTCAGTACTTC.

This clonotype is medium-sized (0.01 to 0.1%) within its sample. The CDR3 nucleotides read TGTGCCAGCAGCTGGAAAATGGGGTCTGGAAACACCATATATTTT. It encodes CASSWKMGSGNTIYF. This chain links TRBV5-6 with TRBJ1-3, with no clear D. Trimming took off 3 bases at V and 1 base at J, with 11 bases between the two ends. Germline V lookup: CDR1 SGHDT, CDR2 YYEEEE. The CDR3 covers 15 residues.

By share, this clonotype ranks as medium-sized. This rearrangement joins TRBV6-5 to TRBJ2-7; D remains unclear. Trimming took 5 bases from V and 3 from J, leaving 5 bases between them. There are 11 residues in the CDR3. The germline V gene encodes CDR1 MNHEY and CDR2 SVGAGI. In DNA form, the CDR3 reads TGTGCCAGCAGTGGAGACTACGAGCAGTACTTC. It yields the protein CASSGDYEQYF.

This clonotype was recorded at least ten times. The chain joins TRBV4-1 to TRBJ2-3; 7 bases match TRBD1. The junction had 15 bases not matched to a gene; V was cut back by 1 base and J by 2 bases. CDR1 and CDR2 (germline): MGHRA, YSYEKL. This CDR3 comprises 19 residues. The CDR3 nucleotides are TGCGCCAGCAGCCAAGCAAGTTACCCCACAGGGGTCCTCACAGATACGCAGTATTTT. Translation: CASSQASYPTGVLTDTQYF.

Ten or more counts support this clonotype. This rearrangement joins TRBV10-3 to TRBJ1-1; tentatively, D is TRBD1 (6 bases). Per germline, CDR1 ENHRY and CDR2 SYGVKD. The CDR3 length is 13 residues. V was pared by 4 bases and J by 5 bases, with 11 bases between. CDR3: CAISAEGGTEAFF. As DNA, the CDR3 is TGTGCCATCAGTGCCGAGGGGGGGACTGAAGCTTTCTTT.

The chain has TRBV6-1 and TRBJ1-2; D ambiguous. This CDR3 is 13 amino acids long. Trimming took off 2 bases at V and 2 bases at J, with 6 bases between the two ends. The germline V gene has CDR1 MNHNS and CDR2 SASEGT. DNA for the CDR3: TGTGCCAGCAGTGAATCAAAGAACTATGGCTACACCTTC. It is translated as CASSESKNYGYTF.

This clonotype was seen ten or more times. The chain combines TRBV12-5 with TRBJ2-1; no clear D. The CDR3 loop spans 16 amino acids. CDR1 and CDR2 from the germline V gene are LGHNT and FRNRAP. Trimming cost V 2 bases and J 5 bases, with 16 bases left between them. CDR3 DNA: TGTGCTAGTGGTTTGTTCAGGCTCGATTTTCACAATGAGCAGTTCTTC. Translating it yields CASGLFRLDFHNEQFF.